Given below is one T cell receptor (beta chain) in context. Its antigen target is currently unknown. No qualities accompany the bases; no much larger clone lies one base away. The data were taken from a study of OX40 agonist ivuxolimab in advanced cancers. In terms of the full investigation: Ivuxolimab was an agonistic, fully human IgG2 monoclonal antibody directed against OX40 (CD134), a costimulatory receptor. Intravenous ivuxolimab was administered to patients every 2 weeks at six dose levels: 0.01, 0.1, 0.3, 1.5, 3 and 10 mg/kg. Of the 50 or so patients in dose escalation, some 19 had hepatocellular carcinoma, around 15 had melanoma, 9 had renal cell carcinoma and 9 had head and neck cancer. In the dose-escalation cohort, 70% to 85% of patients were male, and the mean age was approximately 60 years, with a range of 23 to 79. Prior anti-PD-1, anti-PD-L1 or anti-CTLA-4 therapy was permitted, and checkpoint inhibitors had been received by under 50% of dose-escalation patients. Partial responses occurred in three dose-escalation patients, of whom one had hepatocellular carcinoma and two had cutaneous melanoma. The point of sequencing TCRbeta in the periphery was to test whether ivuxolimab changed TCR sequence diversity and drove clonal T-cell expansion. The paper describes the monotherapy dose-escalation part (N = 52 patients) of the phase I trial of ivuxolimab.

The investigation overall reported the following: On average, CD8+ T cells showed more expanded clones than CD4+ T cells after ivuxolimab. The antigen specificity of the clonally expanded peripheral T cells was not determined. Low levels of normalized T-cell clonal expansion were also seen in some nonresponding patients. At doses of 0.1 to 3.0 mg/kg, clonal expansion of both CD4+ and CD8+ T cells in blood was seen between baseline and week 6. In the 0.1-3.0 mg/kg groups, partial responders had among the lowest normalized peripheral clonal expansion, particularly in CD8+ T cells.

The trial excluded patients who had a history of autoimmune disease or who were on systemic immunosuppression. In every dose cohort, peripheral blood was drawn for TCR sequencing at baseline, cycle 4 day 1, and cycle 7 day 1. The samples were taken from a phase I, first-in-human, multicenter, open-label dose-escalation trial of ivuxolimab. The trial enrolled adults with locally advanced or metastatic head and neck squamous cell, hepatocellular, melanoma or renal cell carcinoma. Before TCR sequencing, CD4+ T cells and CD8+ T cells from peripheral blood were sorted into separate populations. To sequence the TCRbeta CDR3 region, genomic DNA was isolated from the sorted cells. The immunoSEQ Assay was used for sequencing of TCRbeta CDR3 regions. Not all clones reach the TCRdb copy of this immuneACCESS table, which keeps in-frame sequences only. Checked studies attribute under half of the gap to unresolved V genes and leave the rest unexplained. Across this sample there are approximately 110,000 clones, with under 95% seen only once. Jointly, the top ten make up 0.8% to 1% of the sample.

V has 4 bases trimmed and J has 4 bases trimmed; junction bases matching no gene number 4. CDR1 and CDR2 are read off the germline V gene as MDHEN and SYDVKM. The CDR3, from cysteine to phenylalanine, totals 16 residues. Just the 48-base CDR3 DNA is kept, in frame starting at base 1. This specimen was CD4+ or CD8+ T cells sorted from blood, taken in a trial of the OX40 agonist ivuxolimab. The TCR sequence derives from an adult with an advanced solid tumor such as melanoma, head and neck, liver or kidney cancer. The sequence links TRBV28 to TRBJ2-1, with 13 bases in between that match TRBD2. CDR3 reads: CASSSRTSGGYNEQFF. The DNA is TGTGCCAGCAGTTCGCGGACTAGCGGGGGATACAATGAGCAGTTCTTC.